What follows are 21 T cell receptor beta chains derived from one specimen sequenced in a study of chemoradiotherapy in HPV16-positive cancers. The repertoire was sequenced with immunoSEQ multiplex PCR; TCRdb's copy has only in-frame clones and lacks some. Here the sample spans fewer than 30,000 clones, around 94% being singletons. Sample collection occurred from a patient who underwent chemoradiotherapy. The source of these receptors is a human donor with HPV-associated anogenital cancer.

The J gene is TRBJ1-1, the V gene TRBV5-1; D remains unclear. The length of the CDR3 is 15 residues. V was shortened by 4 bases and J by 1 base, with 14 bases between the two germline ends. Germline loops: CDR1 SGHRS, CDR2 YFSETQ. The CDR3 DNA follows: TGCGCCAGCAGCCTAACCCCAAATGGGAACACTGAAGCTTTCTTT. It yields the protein CASSLTPNGNTEAFF.

For the CDR3, the DNA is TGTGCCAGCAGTCCCGGGGGGGCCGGGGGGAAGACCCAGTACTTC. Translated, it gives CASSPGGAGGKTQYF. The gene calls are TRBV27 and TRBJ2-5; 8 nucleotides align to TRBD2. Unmatched junction bases numbered 11, after V lost 5 bases and J lost 6 bases. The germline gives CDR1 MNHEY, CDR2 SMNVEV (reference sequence). The CDR3 is 15 amino acids.

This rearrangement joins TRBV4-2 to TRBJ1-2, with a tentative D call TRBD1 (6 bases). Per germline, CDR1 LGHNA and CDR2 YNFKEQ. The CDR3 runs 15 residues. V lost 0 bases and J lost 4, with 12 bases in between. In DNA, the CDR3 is TGTGCCAGCAGCCAAGATAGTACAGGGTTCTATGGCTACACCTTC. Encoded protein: CASSQDSTGFYGYTF.

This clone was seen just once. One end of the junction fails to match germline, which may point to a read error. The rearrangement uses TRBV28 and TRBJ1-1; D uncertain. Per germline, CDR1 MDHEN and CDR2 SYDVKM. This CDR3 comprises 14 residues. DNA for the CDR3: TGTGCCAGCAGTTTTGGAGGAGGCGGTCGAACGGGGATCTTT. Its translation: CASSFGGGGRTGIF. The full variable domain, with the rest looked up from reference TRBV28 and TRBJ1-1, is DVKVTQSSRYLVKRTGEKVFLECVQDMDHENMFWYRQDPGLGLRLIYFSYDVKMKEKGDIPEGYSVSREKKERFSLILESASTNQTSMYLCASSFGGGGRTGIFGQGTRLTVV.

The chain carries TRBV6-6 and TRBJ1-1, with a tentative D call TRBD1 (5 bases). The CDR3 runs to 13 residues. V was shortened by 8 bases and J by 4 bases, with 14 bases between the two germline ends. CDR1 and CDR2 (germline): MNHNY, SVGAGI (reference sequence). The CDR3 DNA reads TGTGCCAGCTCCAGGACACCATCCACTGAAGCTTTCTTT. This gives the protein CASSRTPSTEAFF.

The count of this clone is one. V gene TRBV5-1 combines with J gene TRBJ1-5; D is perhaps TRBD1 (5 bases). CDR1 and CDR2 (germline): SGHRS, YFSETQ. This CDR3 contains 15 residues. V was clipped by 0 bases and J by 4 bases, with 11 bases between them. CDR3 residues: CASSLGDLPNQPQHF. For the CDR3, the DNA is TGCGCCAGCAGCTTGGGGGACCTACCTAATCAGCCCCAGCATTTT.

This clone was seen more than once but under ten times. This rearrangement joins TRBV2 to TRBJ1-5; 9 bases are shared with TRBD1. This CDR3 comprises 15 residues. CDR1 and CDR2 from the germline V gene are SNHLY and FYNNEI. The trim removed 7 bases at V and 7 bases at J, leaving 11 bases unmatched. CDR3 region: CASKSDRGGGQPQHF. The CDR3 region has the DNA TGTGCCAGCAAATCGGACAGGGGAGGAGGACAGCCCCAGCATTTT. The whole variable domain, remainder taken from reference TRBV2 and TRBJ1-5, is EPEVTQTPSHQVTQMGQEVILRCVPISNHLYFYWYRQILGQKVEFLVSFYNNEISEKSEIFDDQFSVERPDGSNFTLKIRSTKLEDSAMYFCASKSDRGGGQPQHFGDGTRLSIL.

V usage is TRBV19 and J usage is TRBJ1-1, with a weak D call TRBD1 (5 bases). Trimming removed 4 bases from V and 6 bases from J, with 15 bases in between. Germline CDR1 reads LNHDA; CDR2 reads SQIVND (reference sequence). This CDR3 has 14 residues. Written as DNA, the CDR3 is TGTGCCAGTAGTACCGCCCCGGGGGACGCTGAAGCTTTCTTT. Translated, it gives CASSTAPGDAEAFF. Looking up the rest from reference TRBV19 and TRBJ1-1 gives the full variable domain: DGGITQSPKYLFRKEGQNVTLSCEQNLNHDAMYWYRQDPGQGLRLIYYSQIVNDFQKGDIAEGYSVSREKKESFPLTVTSAQKNPTAFYLCASSTAPGDAEAFFGQGTRLTVV.

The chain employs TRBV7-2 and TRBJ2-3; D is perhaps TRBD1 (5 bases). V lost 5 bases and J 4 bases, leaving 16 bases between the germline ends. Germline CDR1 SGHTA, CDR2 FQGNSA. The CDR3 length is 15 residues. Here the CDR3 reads CASSPGPGPSDTQYF. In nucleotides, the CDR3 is TGTGCCAGCAGCCCCGGCCCAGGGCCCTCAGATACGCAGTATTTT.

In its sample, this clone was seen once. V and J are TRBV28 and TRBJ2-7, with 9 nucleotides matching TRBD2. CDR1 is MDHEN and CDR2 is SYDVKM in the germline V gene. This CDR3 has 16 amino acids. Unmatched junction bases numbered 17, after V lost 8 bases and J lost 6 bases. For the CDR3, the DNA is TGTGCCAGCCGTTACTCCTCCGGGACTAGCATGTTCGAGCAGTACTTC. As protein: CASRYSSGTSMFEQYF.

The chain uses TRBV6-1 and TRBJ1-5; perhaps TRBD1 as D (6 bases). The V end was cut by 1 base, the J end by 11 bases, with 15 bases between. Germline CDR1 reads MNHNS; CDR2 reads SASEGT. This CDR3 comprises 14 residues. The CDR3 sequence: CASSEERRRGAQHF. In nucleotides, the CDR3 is TGTGCCAGCAGTGAAGAAAGAAGGAGGGGGGCCCAGCATTTT.

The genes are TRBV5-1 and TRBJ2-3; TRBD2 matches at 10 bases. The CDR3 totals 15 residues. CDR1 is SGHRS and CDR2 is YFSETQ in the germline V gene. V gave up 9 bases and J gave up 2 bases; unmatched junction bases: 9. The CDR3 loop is CATAGSGRDTDTQYF. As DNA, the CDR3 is TGCGCCACCGCGGGAAGCGGGAGGGACACAGATACGCAGTATTTT.

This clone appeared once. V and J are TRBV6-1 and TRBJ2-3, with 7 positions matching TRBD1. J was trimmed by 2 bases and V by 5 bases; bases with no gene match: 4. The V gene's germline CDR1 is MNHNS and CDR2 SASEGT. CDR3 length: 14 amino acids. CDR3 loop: CASSWDSYTDTQYF. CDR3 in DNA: TGTGCCAGCAGTTGGGACAGCTACACAGATACGCAGTATTTT.

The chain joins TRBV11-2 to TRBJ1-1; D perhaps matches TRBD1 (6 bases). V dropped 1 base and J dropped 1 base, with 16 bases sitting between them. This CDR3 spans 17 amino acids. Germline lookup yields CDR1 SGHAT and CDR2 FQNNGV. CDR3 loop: CASSLVVSWTANTEAFF. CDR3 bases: TGTGCCAGCAGCTTAGTTGTGAGTTGGACAGCGAACACTGAAGCTTTCTTT.

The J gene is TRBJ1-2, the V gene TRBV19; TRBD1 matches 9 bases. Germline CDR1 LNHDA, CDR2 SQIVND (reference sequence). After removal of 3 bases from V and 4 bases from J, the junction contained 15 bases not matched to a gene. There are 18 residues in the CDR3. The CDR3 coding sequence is TGTGCCAGTAGTATTCTGGACCCGGGACAGGGTTCCCTCTATGGCTACACCTTC. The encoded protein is CASSILDPGQGSLYGYTF.

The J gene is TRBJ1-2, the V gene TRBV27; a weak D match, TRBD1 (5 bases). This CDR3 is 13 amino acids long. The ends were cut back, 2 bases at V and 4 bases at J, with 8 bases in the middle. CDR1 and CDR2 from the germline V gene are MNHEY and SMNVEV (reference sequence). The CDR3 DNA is TGTGCCAGCAGTTTAGAGGGACGCTATGGCTACACCTTC. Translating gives CASSLEGRYGYTF.

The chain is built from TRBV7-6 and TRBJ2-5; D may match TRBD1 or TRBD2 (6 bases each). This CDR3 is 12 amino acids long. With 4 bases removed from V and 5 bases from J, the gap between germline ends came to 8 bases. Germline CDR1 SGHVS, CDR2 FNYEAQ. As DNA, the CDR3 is TGTGCCAGCAGCTCGGGGGCGGAGACCCAGTACTTC. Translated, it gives CASSSGAETQYF.

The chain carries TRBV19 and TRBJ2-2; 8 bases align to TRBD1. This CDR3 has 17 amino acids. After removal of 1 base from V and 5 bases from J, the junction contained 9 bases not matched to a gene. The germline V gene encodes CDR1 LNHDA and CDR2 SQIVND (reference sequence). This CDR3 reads CASSIATGVTGTGELFF. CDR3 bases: TGTGCCAGTAGTATAGCGACAGGGGTTACGGGAACCGGGGAGCTGTTTTTT.

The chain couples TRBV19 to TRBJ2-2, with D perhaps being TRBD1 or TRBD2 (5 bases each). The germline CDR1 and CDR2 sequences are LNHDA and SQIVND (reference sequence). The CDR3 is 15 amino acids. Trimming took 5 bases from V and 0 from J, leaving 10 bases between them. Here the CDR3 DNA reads TGTGCCAGTAGTTTAGGGACGGCGAACACCGGGGAGCTGTTTTTT. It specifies CASSLGTANTGELFF.

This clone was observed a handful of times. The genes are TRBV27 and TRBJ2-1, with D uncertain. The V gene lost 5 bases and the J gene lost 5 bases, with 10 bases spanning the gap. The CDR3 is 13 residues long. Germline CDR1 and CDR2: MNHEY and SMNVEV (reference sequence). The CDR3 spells CASSLSRDNEQFF. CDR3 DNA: TGTGCCAGCAGTCTTAGCCGGGACAATGAGCAGTTCTTC.

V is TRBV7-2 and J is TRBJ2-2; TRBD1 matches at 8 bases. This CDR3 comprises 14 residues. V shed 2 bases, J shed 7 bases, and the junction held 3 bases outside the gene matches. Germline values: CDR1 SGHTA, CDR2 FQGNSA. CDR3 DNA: TGTGCCAGCAGCTTACAGGGGGCGTACGGGGAGCTGTTTTTT. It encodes CASSLQGAYGELFF.